The sequence of this T cell receptor (beta chain) was determined in a study of shared clonotypes between healthy human individuals (dated by TCRdb to about 2020). Background for the entire study: A few men and two women, aged 18 to 49 years, made up the cohort. Per donor, three plates each were used for CD4 naive and CD4 memory, two for CD8 naive, and one for CD8 memory. To estimate repertoire size and how much clonotypes are shared between individuals, the study performed deep sequencing of blood TCR repertoires from about five healthy adults. To increase sequencing depth and limit assay-specific biases, different laboratories used diverse techniques to prepare libraries and sequence TCR repertoires. Between about 0.9 and 9 billion PBMCs per donor were obtained by leukapheresis.

Concerning this clone: Its antigen remains undetermined. The sample holds no much larger clone one base away, and base qualities are not on file.

Here is what the overall study found, with its caveats: Larger estimated clonotype richness was generally found for naive subsets than for memory subsets. Compared with non-shared clonotypes, the clonotypes found in all four sorted-subset donors had higher generation probabilities. About 5% of naive CD4, 3.5% of naive CD8, about 2.4% of memory CD4, and around 0.4% of memory CD8 clonotypes were shared across a few donors. Pairwise subsampling indicated that sequencing depth was expected to affect the degree of clonotype sharing among donors. The small number of donors limited the genetic and exposure-history diversity represented. Incomplete sequencing was indicated by rarefaction of sorted-subset datasets, despite the large sequencing depth. Sampling was limited to blood, and TCR repertoires in tissue likely differ from TCR repertoires in blood.

Using the deep immunoSEQ assay, multiplex PCR amplified TCR CDR3 regions from genomic DNA. Extracted genomic DNA from each cell subset was distributed evenly across all wells of several immunoSEQ 96-well plates, and each plate was treated as a replicate. Each replicate PCR for sorted subsets received roughly 200 ng genomic DNA, equal to about 29,000 T cell genomes. Purified libraries were quantified with a Qubit 3.0 fluorometer, sized on a Bioanalyzer 2100, and re-quantified with the KAPA Library Quantification kit. A separate single-read 150-cycle Illumina NextSeq 550 flow cell was used to sequence each immunoSEQ 96-well plate. The study's own analysis went as follows. The immunoSEQ output contained only junctional sequences without quality scores, so filtering could not match that applied to full-length reads. To assign V/J genes and CDR3, sequences were annotated using PyIR, a Python wrapper for IgBLAST v1.9, with IMGT germline references. Reads were removed for weak V/J assignments (E-value above 1e-6), missing CDR3, stop codons, out-of-frame junctions, or ambiguous translated residues. V3J clonotypes were defined as sequences sharing the same inferred V gene, J gene, and CDR3 amino acid sequence. To compute the percentage overlap between repertoires, the number of shared unique clonotypes was divided by the size of the smaller repertoire. Richness of each repertoire was evaluated using RTK rarefaction, the Chao1 estimator, and Recon v2.1 estimates of unobserved clonotypes. For all TCRbeta clonotypes obtained by the gDNA method from four donors, generation probabilities were computed with OLGA. TCRdb took this table from immuneACCESS and kept in-frame rearrangements with V and J called. Such tables lack part of the clones; where checked against another copy, unresolved V genes explain under half of the gap, and the rest is unexplained. The V and J calls and clone size are taken from that table; D and trimming were inferred from the DNA. The sample has under 1,900,000 clones on record, just under 99% of them singletons. The top ten clones comprise roughly 0.35% of the sample.

CDR1 and CDR2, looked up from the germline V gene, are MDHEN and SYDVKM. The CDR3 contains 15 residues, cysteine and phenylalanine counted. Kept here is only the CDR3 DNA, which spans 45 bases and is read in frame from base 1. V loses 3 bases, J loses 0 bases, and the germline ends lie 10 bases apart. Donors were healthy HIV-negative adults with no recently reported acute infections or vaccinations. Only Caucasian adults living in Nashville, Tennessee, USA were represented among the donors. CD4+ T cells were enriched through magnetic negative selection, after which naive cells were positively selected on CD45RA and the remaining negative fraction served as the memory subset. After blood collection by leukapheresis, PBMCs were isolated using Ficoll-Histopaque density gradient centrifugation and then cryopreserved in the vapor phase of liquid nitrogen. Analytical flow cytometry was used to check the purity and quantity of each magnetically sorted T cell population. From each sorted fraction, genomic DNA was isolated and quantified by UV absorbance on a Nanodrop 2000c.

Recombination connected TRBV28 to TRBJ2-3; tentative D gene TRBD2, with 5 bases matching. The origin of this receptor is a man aged 25 to 40 in good health. The sequenced sample was naive CD4+ T cells sorted from blood. Interpreted using the paper, the cell subset or site label stands for: CD45RA+ positively selected. The DNA sequence is TGTGCCAGCAGTTTGATTAGGAGGAGCACAGATACGCAGTATTTT. Translation gives CASSLIRRSTDTQYF.